This T cell receptor beta chain was captured by sequencing in a study of CD8 T cells in ankylosing spondylitis (dated by TCRdb to 2015 to 2018). For the study in its entirety: To find TCR variants linked to disease, the study profiled T cell receptor beta repertoires in ankylosing spondylitis patients and healthy donors. The full study cohort comprised around 25 ankylosing spondylitis patients and 85 to 120 healthy donors. Peripheral blood samples were taken, and synovial fluid was additionally collected from ankylosing spondylitis patients. Beyond this particular receptor, the publication reports: A CD8+ phenotype was shown by the disease-linked clones, which were found at relatively low frequencies in peripheral blood. Significant enrichment of the disease-linked clones was reported in matched synovial fluid samples from ankylosing spondylitis patients. Some TCR beta motif variants had previously been reported in synovial fluid and blood of reactive arthritis patients, which suggested common disease-initiation mechanisms. Blood from ankylosing spondylitis patients appeared to be characterized by a TCR beta motif made up of under ten highly homologous amino acid variants.

This clonotype occurred a few times. Its binding antigen is unknown. Base quality data are lacking; no much larger clone is found one base away. Sequencing took place on an Illumina HiSeq 2500. TCR beta libraries were prepared by quantitative 5'-RACE with molecular barcodes. In the original analysis: A new computational method, built on a probabilistic model of VDJ rearrangement, was used to identify disease-linked TCR variants. TCRdb passed the public sequencing reads through fastp at Q25 and MiXCR, retaining productive beta sequences. Rows with one shared CDR3 protein collapse into an entry with the most common genes and DNA. It is TCRdb's table, rather than the study itself, that gives the V and J calls and clone size. This sample comprises 36,000 or so distinct CDR3 sequences, more than 9.5% of them detected only once. The ten top clones hold over 20% of the sample. For each ankylosing spondylitis patient, the synovial fluid sample was matched to a blood sample from that same patient.

Based on the germline V gene (reference sequence), the CDR1 and CDR2 sequences are SEHNR and FQNEAQ. Measured from the cysteine to the phenylalanine, the CDR3 is 17 residues long. The read is trimmed to its CDR3 DNA, 51 bases read in frame from base 1. At the junction V is shortened by 5 bases and J by 7 bases; bases outside the gene matches: 14. This chain joins TRBV7-9 to TRBJ1-4; 9 central nucleotides agree with TRBD1. This TCR derives from a male donor with ankylosing spondylitis. Input material: synovial fluid, either unsorted or a sorted T cell fraction (not recorded which). The bases read TGTGCCAGCAGCCCGGGACAGGGATCGTGGTGGATTGAAAAACTGTTTTTT. Protein translation: CASSPGQGSWWIEKLFF.